The present T cell receptor beta chain was sequenced within a study of blood T cell repertoires in COVID-19 (dated by TCRdb to the early 2020s). Background for the entire study: The collaborator samples originated in the United States, Italy and Spain and spanned the acute and convalescent phases of COVID-19. The sample metadata nearly always contained a de-identified subject ID, COVID-19 status, age in years and sex. Where available, HLA class I and class II types were taken from metadata supplied by the sample provider and were not determined by assay-based typing. The material from the prospective study consisted of cDNA or gDNA derived from T cells, B-cell-depleted T cells, or PBMCs. A freely available public database, intended as a resource for researchers studying the immune response to SARS-CoV-2, is where the repertoires were released. Subjects who had been exposed to COVID-19, were actively infected with it, or had recovered from it provided the deeply sampled blood TCRbeta repertoires that made up the dataset. Samples were obtained from the ongoing ImmuneRACE study (first 160 participants) and from roughly 1,300 subjects provided by 6 global collaborators. What the study reported, not specific to this receptor: Clinical and demographic metadata were provided uncurated, with the amount varying by source and participant.

V is shortened by 4 bases, J by 6 bases, and the region joining them spans 24 bases. The CDR3, from cysteine to phenylalanine, totals 18 residues. The entry retains the CDR3 DNA only, 54 bases that are in frame from base 1. In the germline V gene (reference sequence), CDR1 corresponds to SEHNR and CDR2 to FQNEAQ. TCRbeta CDR3 regions were amplified from genomic DNA by means of the immunoSEQ Assay, a bias-controlled multiplex PCR. The authors processed their data as follows. Within the assay, amplification of reference gene primers was used to estimate how many nucleated cells each sample contained. To quantify the absolute abundance of each unique TCRbeta CDR3 rearrangement, sequence reads were collapsed and filtered. Productive Simpson clonality was computed per sample as the square root of Simpson's diversity index over productive rearrangements. TCRdb limited this immuneACCESS table to in-frame rearrangements with V and J called. A share of clones is missing; checked studies link under half to unresolved V genes, and the rest is unexplained. That table is the source of V, J and clone size, and D and trimming were worked out from the DNA. The sample table shows approximately 270,000 clones, and 88% are seen once. The top ten hold 5% to 6.5% of the sample.

In Seattle, one collaborating source enrolled patients while the infection was active and tracked those patients longitudinally over the course of disease. Whole blood was collected in K2EDTA tubes by collaborating institutions according to the institutions' own protocols. Collaborator samples were shipped for TCRbeta analysis as frozen whole blood, isolated PBMCs, or DNA extracted from either sample type. For this clone: Which antigen it targets is not known. No per-base quality is available; no much larger clone lies one base away.

This TCR was recovered from a woman in her 30s with COVID-19, enrolled during active disease. What was sequenced was peripheral blood. This chain is built from TRBV7-9 and TRBJ2-2; a weak D assignment points to TRBD2 (6 bases agree). The CDR3 here reads CASSSSTRDSYHSGELFF. The sequence in DNA is TGTGCCAGCAGCTCAAGTACTCGGGACTCCTACCATTCCGGGGAGCTGTTTTTT.